This T cell receptor beta chain comes out of a study of blood T cell repertoires in COVID-19. Study-wide background: From the United States, Italy and Spain came samples of acute and convalescent COVID-19.

Participants were aged roughly 18 to 89 years from approximately 24 US areas. Participant-reported clinical history was the basis for cohort assignment. Per the authors' pipeline: Reference gene primer amplification in the assay estimated nucleated cell counts. The method was immunoSEQ multiplex PCR; TCRdb's version includes in-frame clones alone and lacks a portion of them. The V and J calls and clone size were taken over from that table, and D and trimming were inferred from the DNA. The sample includes 250,000 or so clones, about 91% seen only once; the top ten take 0.95% to 1.5%. V lost 5 bases to trimming and J lost 0 bases, with 13 bases between them. The CDR3 is 15 residues long. The V gene's germline CDR1 is MNHEY and CDR2 SMNVEV (reference sequence).

Input material: PBMCs or T cells enriched from blood (not recorded which). The sequence was collected from a human donor in a cohort exposed to, infected with or recovered from COVID-19 (not recorded which). The donor label of this sample is uncertain. V is TRBV27 and J is TRBJ1-1; D possibly corresponds to TRBD1 (6 bases). The CDR3 nucleotides are TGTGCCAGCAGTCCCCGACAGGACATGAACACTGAAGCTTTCTTT. Translated, it gives CASSPRQDMNTEAFF.